Sequencing of this TCR beta chain was carried out in a study of blood T cell repertoires in COVID-19. On the study more broadly: COVID-19 samples, acute and convalescent, were from the United States, Italy and Spain. From T cells, B-cell-depleted T cells, or PBMCs came the material, which was cDNA or gDNA.

Under the authors' procedure: Reference gene primer amplification gave estimated nucleated cell counts. The repertoire was sequenced with immunoSEQ multiplex PCR; TCRdb's copy has only in-frame clones and lacks some. The D gene and trimming were derived from the DNA, and the V and J assignments and clone size from that table. The data hold roughly 80,000 clones, with about 88% observed a single time. V was cut by 10 bases and J by 7 bases, with 14 bases left in between. Germline lookup yields CDR1 MNHEY and CDR2 SVGAGI. The length of the CDR3 is 12 residues. V is TRBV6-5 and J is TRBJ1-3, with D possibly matching TRBD1 (5 bases). The receptor's source is a woman of 80 years or more with acute or convalescent COVID-19. Specimen: peripheral blood. The CDR3 reads CATQPRGNTIYF. The DNA of the CDR3 is TGTGCCACCCAACCCCGGGGGAACACCATATATTTT.